The present T cell receptor beta chain was sequenced within a study of blood T cell repertoires in COVID-19. Overall study: The United States, Italy and Spain were the sources of the acute and convalescent COVID-19 samples. From T cells, B-cell-depleted T cells, or PBMCs came the material, which was cDNA or gDNA.

CDR1 and CDR2 from the germline V gene are LNHDA and SQIVND (reference sequence). V dropped 5 bases and J dropped 6 bases, with 13 bases sitting between them. CDR3 length equals 13 residues. Per the original data handling: Estimation of nucleated cell counts relied on the amplification of reference gene primers. The repertoire was sequenced with immunoSEQ multiplex PCR; TCRdb's copy has only in-frame clones and lacks some. V and J calls plus clone size are reproduced from that table; the DNA served to infer D and trimming. The repertoire includes approximately 69,000 clones, about 80% of them detected once, and roughly 13% sits in the top ten.

J is TRBJ1-2 and V is TRBV19, with a possible D match to TRBD1 (5 bases). This TCR was recovered from a woman older than 75 with acute or convalescent COVID-19. The sequenced sample was peripheral blood. The CDR3 loop reads CASSAMGGNGYTF. The CDR3 region has the DNA TGTGCCAGTAGTGCGATGGGGGGGAATGGCTACACCTTC.